Below, 5 T cell receptor beta chains from the same sample are listed, as sequenced in a study of CD8+CD57+ T cells in acquired aplastic anemia. Researchers used genomic DNA as the template to profile TCR beta VDJ and CDR3. TCRdb analysed the reads with MiXCR anew, one entry per CDR3 protein. The sample lists about 180,000 distinct CDR3 sequences; about three fifths were seen once. Sequenced patients had shown CD8+CD57+ cell expansion by flow cytometry. The sequenced sample was sorted CD4+, CD8+, or CD8+CD57+ T cells (not recorded which) from PBMCs. These receptors all stem from a human donor with aplastic anemia.

This chain uses TRBV7-9 with TRBJ2-7; D may correspond to TRBD1 or TRBD2 (5 bases each). This CDR3 is built from 13 residues. In germline, CDR1 is SEHNR, CDR2 FQNEAQ (reference sequence). V gave up 4 bases and J gave up 5 bases, with 12 bases separating them. CDR3 in DNA: TGTGCCAGCAGCTCCCGGGACCGTAACGAGCAGTACTTC. This gives the protein CASSSRDRNEQYF.

This clonotype was observed a handful of times. The V and J genes are TRBV24-1 and TRBJ2-3, with 7 bases lining up with TRBD2. This CDR3 region has 14 residues. The V and J ends lost 4 bases and 1 base, in that order; junction bases with no gene match: 1. The germline CDR1 and CDR2 sequences are KGHDR and SFDVKD. As DNA, the CDR3 is TGTGCCACCAGTGACCGGGGGGGCACAGATACGCAGTATTTT. Translated, it gives CATSDRGGTDTQYF.

V is TRBV6-2 or TRBV6-3 and J is TRBJ1-1; 7 bases agree with TRBD1. Germline CDR1 reads MNHEY; CDR2 reads SVGEGT. CDR3 length equals 14 residues. J lost 2 bases, V lost 2 bases, and 2 bases had no gene match. CDR3 DNA sequence: TGTGCCAGCAGTTACGGGACAGATAACACTGAAGCTTTCTTT. This codes for CASSYGTDNTEAFF.

The J gene is TRBJ1-2, the V gene TRBV7-8; D possibly corresponds to TRBD1 (6 bases). Germline lookup yields CDR1 SGHVS and CDR2 FQNEAQ. This CDR3 comprises 16 residues. Trimming cost V 5 bases and J 4 bases, with 20 bases left between them. The CDR3 is CASSQAGPGDFYGYTF. Here the CDR3 DNA reads TGTGCCAGCAGCCAAGCTGGACCAGGGGACTTCTATGGCTACACCTTC. Combining the CDR3 with reference TRBV7-8 and TRBJ1-2 gives the whole variable domain GAGVSQSPRYKVAKRGQDVALRCDPISGHVSLFWYQQALGQGPEFLTYFQNEAQLDKSGLPSDRFFAERPEGSVSTLKIQRTQQEDSAVYLCASSQAGPGDFYGYTFGSGTRLTVV.

V is TRBV5-1 and J is TRBJ2-3, with D possibly matching TRBD2 (5 bases). V was shortened by 4 bases and J by 7 bases, with 13 bases between the two germline ends. There are 13 residues in the CDR3. Germline V gives CDR1 SGHRS, CDR2 YFSETQ. The CDR3 DNA is TGCGCCAGCAGCCCCGGACTGTCGAATACGCAGTATTTT. Residues: CASSPGLSNTQYF.